The 19 T cell receptor beta chains in this list originate from one sample, sequenced in a study of blood T cell repertoires in COVID-19. Only in-frame clones appear in the TCRdb table, and some are missing; sequencing was by immunoSEQ multiplex PCR. The data show about 230,000 clones, over 80% seen once. The sequencing input was peripheral blood. All receptors derive from an older woman with active or convalescent COVID-19.

The chain carries TRBV2 and TRBJ1-5, with TRBD1 matching 7 bases. J lost 4 bases, V lost 6 bases, and 6 bases had no gene match. The germline V gene has CDR1 SNHLY and CDR2 FYNNEI. This CDR3 has 14 residues. The CDR3, as DNA: TGTGCCAGCAGCCGGGACAGTCGAAATCAGCCCCAGCATTTT. Its protein product is CASSRDSRNQPQHF.

The genes are TRBV5-8 and TRBJ1-1; D remains ambiguous. V was trimmed by 0 bases and J by 5 bases, leaving 14 bases between them. Germline V gives CDR1 SGHTS, CDR2 YDEGEE. CDR3 length: 15 residues. The CDR3 sequence is CASSLAWRAGTEAFF. Here the CDR3 DNA reads TGTGCCAGCAGCTTGGCTTGGCGAGCGGGGACTGAAGCTTTCTTT.

The chain links TRBV28 to TRBJ1-5; TRBD1 matches at 9 bases. This CDR3 spans 16 amino acids. In germline, CDR1 is MDHEN, CDR2 SYDVKM. V shed 2 bases and J 5 bases; nucleotides not matched to a gene: 7. CDR3 sequence (DNA): TGTGCCAGCAGTTTAATGGGACAGGGAGGTTATCAGCCCCAGCATTTT. As protein: CASSLMGQGGYQPQHF.

This chain connects TRBV2 to TRBJ1-6, with TRBD1 as a possible D gene (6 bases). The CDR3 covers 13 residues. With 6 bases removed from V and 7 bases from J, the gap between germline ends came to 10 bases. CDR1 and CDR2 (germline): SNHLY, FYNNEI. The CDR3 is CASRADRNSPLHF. As DNA, the CDR3 is TGTGCCAGCAGAGCGGACAGAAATTCACCCCTCCACTTT.

This clone came up a few times. The chain has TRBV28 and TRBJ1-5; 12 bases fit TRBD1. The CDR3 length is 16 residues. CDR1 is MDHEN, CDR2 SYDVKM, per germline. Trimming removed 5 bases from V and 5 bases from J; junction bases left unmatched: 7. As DNA, the CDR3 is TGTGCCAGCAGTCGCCCGGGACAGGGGGCGGATCAGCCCCAGCATTTT. This sequence encodes CASSRPGQGADQPQHF. The full variable domain, rest sourced from reference TRBV28 and TRBJ1-5, is DVKVTQSSRYLVKRTGEKVFLECVQDMDHENMFWYRQDPGLGLRLIYFSYDVKMKEKGDIPEGYSVSREKKERFSLILESASTNQTSMYLCASSRPGQGADQPQHFGDGTRLSIL.

This clone was observed a handful of times. This chain links TRBV3-1 (or the pseudogene TRBV3-2) with TRBJ1-6; tentative D call: TRBD1 (5 bases). The CDR3 spans 14 residues. The germline gives CDR1 LGHDT, CDR2 YNNKEL (reference sequence). With 0 bases removed from V and 10 bases from J, the gap between germline ends came to 10 bases. The CDR3 coding sequence is TGTGCCAGCAGCCAAGAATGGGGGGGATCACCCCTCCACTTT. Residues: CASSQEWGGSPLHF.

The rearrangement uses TRBV12-3 or TRBV12-4 and TRBJ1-5, with D hard to call. Trimming cost V 0 bases and J 6 bases, with 6 bases left between them. This CDR3 has 13 amino acids. CDR3 sequence reads: CASSLALGQPQHF. CDR3 coding DNA: TGTGCCAGCAGTTTAGCCCTAGGTCAGCCCCAGCATTTT.

This clone has more than one count but fewer than ten. This sequence joins TRBV3-1 (or the pseudogene TRBV3-2) and TRBJ2-7; the D is unclear. Trimming stripped 3 bases from V and 6 bases from J, with 15 bases between. The germline V gene has CDR1 LGHDT and CDR2 YNNKEL (reference sequence). This CDR3 has 14 amino acids. In DNA form, the CDR3 reads TGTGCCAGCAGCCAGAGTATTACAAGGAGCGAGCAGTACTTC. Amino acids: CASSQSITRSEQYF.

This chain links TRBV27 with TRBJ2-3; D ambiguous. The germline V and J ends were trimmed by 5 bases and 7 bases, with 19 bases remaining between them. The germline CDR1 and CDR2 sequences are MNHEY and SMNVEV (reference sequence). The CDR3 runs to 15 residues. The CDR3 protein is CASSDLSPGPYTQYF. The CDR3 DNA reads as TGTGCCAGCAGTGATCTATCCCCAGGCCCGTATACGCAGTATTTT.

This clone was seen a few times. The gene calls are TRBV18 and TRBJ1-1; D remains ambiguous. The CDR3 is 14 amino acids. Trimming left V 4 bases short and J 1 base short, with 10 bases between. Germline V gene lookup returns CDR1 KGHSH and CDR2 LQKENI. The chain's CDR3 is CASSLQPRNTEAFF. CDR3 DNA: TGTGCCAGCTCACTCCAACCGCGGAACACTGAAGCTTTCTTT.

This clone was seen once. This chain connects TRBV7-2 to TRBJ2-2; D is perhaps TRBD1 (6 bases). Between the trimmed V and J ends, which lost 6 bases and 2 bases, there was a span of 13 bases. This CDR3 is 15 amino acids long. The germline V gene has CDR1 SGHTA and CDR2 FQGNSA. CDR3 sequence reads: CASSLNRANTGELFF. The CDR3 bases are TGTGCCAGCAGTCTAAACAGGGCTAACACCGGGGAGCTGTTTTTT.

The J gene is TRBJ2-2, the V gene TRBV5-1, with TRBD1 matching 12 bases. The germline V gene has CDR1 SGHRS and CDR2 YFSETQ. The CDR3 consists of 14 residues. V lost 7 bases and J lost 6; bases outside the gene matches: 4. The CDR3 is CASLGQGASGELFF. CDR3 coding DNA: TGCGCCAGCCTGGGACAGGGGGCGTCCGGGGAGCTGTTTTTT.

CDR3 loop: CASSLQAGPYNEQFF. The CDR3 coding sequence is TGTGCCAGCAGCTTACAAGCGGGACCATACAATGAGCAGTTCTTC. This chain uses TRBV5-4 with TRBJ2-1; TRBD2 aligns across 7 bases. The CDR3 runs to 15 residues. V was clipped by 2 bases and J by 4 bases; unmatched bases: 6. Germline V CDR1 and CDR2: SGHNT, YYREEE (reference sequence).

CDR3: CSASWWDRENSPLHF. The CDR3 nucleotides are TGCAGTGCTAGTTGGTGGGACAGGGAGAACTCACCCCTCCACTTT. The chain employs TRBV20-1 and TRBJ1-6; TRBD1 aligns across 9 bases. The CDR3 is 15 amino acids. V lost 3 bases, J lost 10 bases, and 10 bases stayed unmatched. Germline CDR1 and CDR2: DFQATT and SNEGSKA (reference sequence).

The genes are TRBV29-1 and TRBJ2-7; possible D gene TRBD1, 6 bases. Germline loops: CDR1 SQVTM, CDR2 ANQGSEA. Between the trimmed V and J ends, which lost 3 bases and 6 bases, there was a span of 9 bases. The CDR3 sequence is 11 residues long. The DNA of the CDR3 is TGCAGCGTTGAGTGGGGGCGCGAGCAGTACTTC. This sequence encodes CSVEWGREQYF.

The V and J genes are TRBV7-2 and TRBJ2-7; the match to TRBD2 covers 9 bases. From germline, CDR1 is SGHTA and CDR2 FQGNSA. With 6 bases clipped from V and 1 base from J, the junction kept 7 bases outside the gene matches. The length of the CDR3 is 15 residues. CDR3 nucleotide sequence: TGTGCCAGCAGTCTTAGCGGGAGTAGGTCCTACGAGCAGTACTTC. Protein: CASSLSGSRSYEQYF.

This clone was seen more than once but under ten times. The chain joins TRBV6-2 or TRBV6-3 to TRBJ2-7; TRBD1 matches at 9 bases. Germline trimming cut 4 bases from V and 2 bases from J; bases unmatched to any gene: 12. Germline assignment: CDR1 MNHEY and CDR2 SVGEGT. This CDR3 is 17 amino acids long. The CDR3 DNA is TGTGCCAGCAGTTCCATAGCCGGGACAGGGTGGACCTACGAGCAGTACTTC. It codes for CASSSIAGTGWTYEQYF.

The gene calls are TRBV18 and TRBJ1-5; D gene uncertain. The V end was cut by 2 bases, the J end by 1 base, with 6 bases between. The CDR3 length is 14 residues. Germline V gives CDR1 KGHSH, CDR2 LQKENI. CDR3 sequence: CASSPGPSNQPQHF. CDR3 nucleotide sequence: TGTGCCAGCTCACCAGGGCCAAGCAATCAGCCCCAGCATTTT.

The chain recombines TRBV6-5 with TRBJ1-1; TRBD1 agrees at 8 bases. With V trimmed by 2 bases and J by 2 bases, 4 bases remained unmatched. Germline loops: CDR1 MNHEY, CDR2 SVGAGI. This CDR3 has 15 residues. The CDR3 region has the DNA TGTGCCAGCAGTTACGAGGGACAGGCAAACACTGAAGCTTTCTTT. Protein sequence: CASSYEGQANTEAFF.